Each of the 14 T cell receptor beta chains below was sequenced from the same sample in a study of PD-1 blockade in classical Hodgkin lymphoma. All patients relapsed after autologous stem cell transplantation, and brentuximab vedotin exposure varied. Profiled with immunoSEQ multiplex PCR; TCRdb holds only in-frame clones, not every one. The sample yields 37,000 or so clones, just over 85% seen once. Sequencing was performed on peripheral blood mononuclear cells (PBMCs), taken before the second cycle of nivolumab. Every receptor here comes from a human donor with classical Hodgkin lymphoma.

V usage is TRBV5-4 and J usage is TRBJ1-3; D unclear. The CDR3 loop spans 14 amino acids. Germline-derived CDR1 and CDR2 are SGHNT and YYREEE (reference sequence). Deletions cut 0 bases from V and 3 bases from J, with 7 bases between. The CDR3 coding sequence is TGTGCCAGCAGCTTGGTTGGGAGTGGAAACACCATATATTTT. It yields the protein CASSLVGSGNTIYF.

J is TRBJ1-1 and V is TRBV19, with D possibly TRBD1 on 5 matching bases. This CDR3 contains 14 residues. V was shortened by 10 bases and J by 4 bases, with 19 bases between the two germline ends. The V gene's germline CDR1 is LNHDA and CDR2 SQIVND (reference sequence). The CDR3 reads CATKLVSGGTEAFF. CDR3 in DNA: TGTGCCACCAAACTCGTTTCCGGGGGCACTGAAGCTTTCTTT.

The CDR3 bases are TGTGCCAGCAGTGAAGCGCTGGGGACACGTTATGGCTACACCTTC. As protein: CASSEALGTRYGYTF. The chain employs TRBV6-1 and TRBJ1-2, with TRBD1 as a possible D gene (6 bases). V lost 0 bases, J lost 5 bases, and 13 bases lay in between. The CDR3 is 15 amino acids. Germline values: CDR1 MNHNS, CDR2 SASEGT.

The V and J genes are TRBV2 and TRBJ2-5; D is uncertain. V lost 11 bases, J lost 5 bases, and 9 bases lay in between. Germline-derived CDR1 and CDR2 are SNHLY and FYNNEI. CDR3 length equals 10 residues. The CDR3 reads CAVHSETQYF. CDR3 in DNA: TGTGCCGTTCACTCGGAGACCCAGTACTTC.

This chain joins TRBV5-8 and TRBJ1-5, with D hard to call. The germline V gene encodes CDR1 SGHTS and CDR2 YDEGEE. V lost 2 bases, J lost 4 bases, and 4 bases lay in between. This CDR3 spans 12 amino acids. The CDR3 loop reads CASSFKNQPQHF. DNA for the CDR3: TGTGCCAGCAGCTTTAAAAATCAGCCCCAGCATTTT. The variable domain in full, completed from reference TRBV5-8 and TRBJ1-5, reads EAGVTQSPTHLIKTRGQQATLRCSPISGHTSVYWYQQALGLGLQFLLWYDEGEERNRGNFPPRFSGRQFPNYSSELNVNALELEDSALYLCASSFKNQPQHFGDGTRLSIL.

The chain uses TRBV7-9 and TRBJ2-5; perhaps TRBD2 as D (5 bases). Germline CDR1 and CDR2: SEHNR and FQNEAQ (reference sequence). The V gene lost 5 bases and the J gene lost 2 bases, with 15 bases spanning the gap. The length of the CDR3 is 15 residues. This CDR3 is CASSHGMGSQETQYF. The CDR3 nucleotides read TGTGCCAGCAGCCACGGGATGGGTTCTCAAGAGACCCAGTACTTC.

The rearrangement links TRBV12-5 to TRBJ2-4, with D possibly TRBD2 on 6 matching bases. The germline gives CDR1 LGHNT, CDR2 FRNRAP. The CDR3 runs to 15 residues. Deletions cut 6 bases from V and 7 bases from J, with 19 bases between. The CDR3 reads CASGEMEGRGNIQYF. The CDR3 coding sequence is TGTGCTAGTGGCGAGATGGAGGGCCGGGGGAACATTCAGTACTTC.

V gene TRBV7-6 combines with J gene TRBJ1-5; perhaps TRBD1 as D (5 bases). The CDR3 totals 12 residues. Germline assignment: CDR1 SGHVS and CDR2 FNYEAQ. Trimming took off 5 bases at V and 10 bases at J, with 12 bases between the two ends. CDR3: CASSPHRSPQHF. The CDR3 DNA follows: TGTGCCAGCAGCCCCCACAGGTCACCCCAGCATTTT.

The chain combines TRBV9 with TRBJ2-3; 12 bases fit TRBD2. The CDR3 length is 16 residues. V was pared by 2 bases and J by 3 bases, with 4 bases of the junction left unmatched. Germline values: CDR1 SGDLS, CDR2 YYNGEE. The CDR3 protein is CASSVPLAGGTDTQYF. Written as DNA, the CDR3 is TGTGCCAGCAGCGTTCCCCTAGCGGGAGGGACAGATACGCAGTATTTT.

This chain uses TRBV11-1 with TRBJ2-1; D could derive from TRBD1 or TRBD2 (5 bases each). Trimming took off 3 bases at V and 7 bases at J, with 13 bases between the two ends. This CDR3 region has 14 residues. Germline V gives CDR1 SGHAT, CDR2 FQDESV (reference sequence). The CDR3 DNA is TGTGCCAGCAGCTTCGTCGTCAGGGAGAATGAGCAGTTCTTC. Residues: CASSFVVRENEQFF.

V and J are TRBV11-2 and TRBJ2-1; possible D gene TRBD2, 6 bases. Germline CDR1 reads SGHAT; CDR2 reads FQNNGV. With 5 bases removed from V and 6 bases from J, the gap between germline ends came to 14 bases. This CDR3 has 14 amino acids. The CDR3 bases are TGTGCCAGCAGCCTCTTGGAGGGGCGCAATGAGCAGTTCTTC. Encoded protein: CASSLLEGRNEQFF.

This clone was detected only a few times. This sequence joins TRBV28 and TRBJ1-2; tentative D call: TRBD1 (6 bases). Germline loops: CDR1 MDHEN, CDR2 SYDVKM. This CDR3 has 13 residues. Trimming removed 4 bases from V and 4 bases from J, with 10 bases in between. The CDR3 region has the DNA TGTGCCAGCAGTTATGGGACAACCTATGGCTACACCTTC. Translated, it gives CASSYGTTYGYTF.

This rearrangement joins TRBV13 to TRBJ2-1; no reliable D call. The CDR3 has 16 amino acids. Per the germline V gene, CDR1 is PRHDT and CDR2 is FYEKMQ (reference sequence). V gave up 1 base and J gave up 4 bases, with 14 bases separating them. The CDR3 coding sequence is TGTGCCAGCAGCTTAGAAATTAGCCATACTTACAATGAGCAGTTCTTC. It codes for CASSLEISHTYNEQFF.

The rearrangement joins TRBV6-5 to TRBJ1-5, with 10 bases lining up with TRBD1. With V trimmed by 6 bases and J by 6 bases, 8 bases remained unmatched. Germline V gene sequence: CDR1 MNHEY, CDR2 SVGAGI. The CDR3 is 15 residues long. In DNA, the CDR3 is TGTGCCAGCAGGTTACCGGGACAGGGGATTCAGCCCCAGCATTTT. Translation: CASRLPGQGIQPQHF.